A selection of T cell receptor beta chains follows, all from one sample in a study of response to subunit inactivated influenza vaccine. Via MiXCR, TCRdb re-called the RT-PCR reads, giving one row per CDR3 protein. Seen here are under 750,000 distinct CDR3 sequences, about 12% observed once, and the top ten hold roughly a tenth. The sequences come from PBMCs from blood, collected on the day of vaccination. The receptors were gathered from a man between 45 and 60 years old who received an inactivated influenza vaccine. Both conserved end residues are trimmed from each CDR3.

TRBV12-3/TRBV12-4,TRBJ1-3,ASSSQGALGNTIY
TRBV7-8,TRBJ1-4,ASSLGGGQGSGKLF
TRBV6-2/TRBV6-3,TRBJ1-1,ASISDRGGTEAF
TRBV6-1,TRBJ2-5,ASSQTSGGQTQY
TRBV12-3/TRBV12-4,TRBJ1-2,ASRVGRAYGYT
TRBV7-8,TRBJ1-2,ASSLVGGGYT
TRBV6-1,TRBJ2-1,ASSKGPNSYNEQF
TRBV11-2,TRBJ2-2,ASSLGGFTGELF
TRBV20-1,TRBJ2-5,SASLPVRLRRETQY
TRBV7-6,TRBJ2-2,ASSLVPGLAGTGELF
TRBV29-1,TRBJ2-6,SASPSGANVLT
TRBV20-1,TRBJ2-3,SARGARDTQY
TRBV29-1,TRBJ2-7,SVAETGYEQY
TRBV5-1,TRBJ2-1,ASSQLAATTANEQF
TRBV10-3,TRBJ2-7,AISEWSGGYEQY
TRBV28,TRBJ2-7,ASSPGTEPLRSYEQY
TRBV6-2/TRBV6-3,TRBJ2-2,ASRPPRGGYTGELF
TRBV12-3/TRBV12-4,TRBJ2-1,ASSAGTSGASSYNEQF
TRBV6-5,TRBJ2-3,ASSYGFGTSGTDTQY
TRBV29-1,TRBJ2-3,SVKGKGVATQY
TRBV11-1,TRBJ2-2,ASSSTRTFDRSTGELF
TRBV28,TRBJ2-3,ASSLGRGVDTQY
TRBV11-2,TRBJ2-1,ASSLDGMGGGKSYNEQF
TRBV7-2,TRBJ2-2,ASRASGLGELF
TRBV24-1,TRBJ1-5,ATSDGTVRQPQH
TRBV4-2,TRBJ2-6,ASSQDESSGANVLT
TRBV4-3,TRBJ2-7,ASSQDEGGRWNPYEQY